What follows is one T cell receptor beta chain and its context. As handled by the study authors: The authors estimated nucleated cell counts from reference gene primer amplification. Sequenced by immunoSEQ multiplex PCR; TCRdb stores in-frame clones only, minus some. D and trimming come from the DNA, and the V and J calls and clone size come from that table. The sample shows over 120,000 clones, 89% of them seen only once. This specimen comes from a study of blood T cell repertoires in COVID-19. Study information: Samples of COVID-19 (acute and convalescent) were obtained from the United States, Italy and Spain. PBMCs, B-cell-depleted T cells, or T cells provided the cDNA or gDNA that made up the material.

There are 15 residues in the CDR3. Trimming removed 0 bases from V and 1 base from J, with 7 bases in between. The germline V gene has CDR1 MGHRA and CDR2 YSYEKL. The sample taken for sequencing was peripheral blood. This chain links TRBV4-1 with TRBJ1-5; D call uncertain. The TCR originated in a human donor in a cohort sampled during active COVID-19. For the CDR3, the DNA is TGCGCCAGCAGCCAAGATCGCAGAAGCAATCAGCCCCAGCATTTT. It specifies CASSQDRRSNQPQHF.